The 10 T cell receptor beta chains presented below share a single source sample, sequenced in a study of OX40 agonist ivuxolimab in advanced cancers. Sequencing was performed with immunoSEQ multiplex PCR; in TCRdb, only in-frame clones are kept and a portion is missing. Of around 46,000 clones in the sample, 88% are singletons; the top ten hold about 56%. The starting material was CD4+ or CD8+ T cells sorted from blood, obtained in a trial of the OX40 agonist ivuxolimab. These receptors came from an adult with an advanced solid tumor such as melanoma, head and neck, liver or kidney cancer.

This rearrangement joins TRBV9 to TRBJ2-5, with D unresolved. From germline, CDR1 is SGDLS and CDR2 YYNGEE. This CDR3 is 15 amino acids long. V lost 2 bases to trimming and J lost 2 bases, with 13 bases between them. The CDR3 DNA sequence: TGTGCCAGCAGCGTGGGGAATTCGCTACAAGAGACCCAGTACTTC. Amino acid sequence: CASSVGNSLQETQYF. Together with reference TRBV9 and TRBJ2-5, the CDR3 gives the full variable domain: DSGVTQTPKHLITATGQRVTLRCSPRSGDLSVYWYQQSLDQGLQFLIQYYNGEERAKGNILERFSAQQFPDLHSELNLSSLELGDSALYFCASSVGNSLQETQYFGPGTRLLVL.

The V call is TRBV5-6, the J call TRBJ1-2; D unclear. Germline CDR1 SGHDT, CDR2 YYEEEE. The CDR3 covers 14 residues. V lost 6 bases and J lost 8, with 20 bases in between. The CDR3: CASNPSGSLRGYTF. CDR3 nucleotide sequence: TGTGCCAGCAATCCTTCGGGGTCTCTCCGGGGCTACACCTTC.

The count of this clone is one. The J gene is TRBJ1-1, the V gene TRBV27; D not resolved. V was pared by 6 bases and J by 5 bases, with 22 bases between. This CDR3 region has 16 residues. Germline V gene data show CDR1 as MNHEY and CDR2 as SMNVEV (reference sequence). The CDR3 sequence is CASSPKVGLVLTEAFF. The CDR3 DNA is TGTGCCAGCAGCCCAAAGGTCGGGTTAGTACTTACTGAAGCTTTCTTT.

CDR3 bases: TGTGCCAGCAGCTTCTCCGGGACAGGGGCTAGGGAGCAGTACTTC. It encodes CASSFSGTGAREQYF. This chain uses TRBV5-4 with TRBJ2-7, with 10 bases aligning to TRBD1. The CDR3 has 15 amino acids. After removal of 2 bases from V and 7 bases from J, the junction contained 9 bases not matched to a gene. The V gene's germline CDR1 is SGHNT and CDR2 YYREEE (reference sequence).

The J gene is TRBJ1-5, the V gene TRBV4-3; D is undetermined. The CDR3 has 13 residues. Germline CDR1 and CDR2: LGHNA and YSLEER. Trimming pared 0 bases from V and 5 bases from J, leaving 5 bases between. The CDR3 coding sequence is TGCGCCAGCAGCCAAGATTTTGATCAGCCCCAGCATTTT. This codes for CASSQDFDQPQHF.

The chain joins TRBV9 to TRBJ2-3, with D maybe TRBD2 (6 bases). CDR3 length: 16 amino acids. Deletions cut 0 bases from V and 4 bases from J, with 15 bases between. CDR1 is SGDLS and CDR2 is YYNGEE in the germline V gene. CDR3 residues: CASSVEGGGRSDTQYF. As DNA, the CDR3 is TGTGCCAGCAGCGTAGAAGGAGGAGGGCGGTCAGATACGCAGTATTTT.

This chain connects TRBV29-1 to TRBJ2-2, with D unresolved. CDR1 and CDR2 from the germline V gene are SQVTM and ANQGSEA. CDR3 length: 12 residues. V gave up 2 bases and J gave up 6 bases, with 7 bases separating them. CDR3 sequence reads: CSVEKVPGELFF. The CDR3 DNA reads TGCAGCGTTGAAAAAGTCCCCGGGGAGCTGTTTTTT.

The J gene is TRBJ2-1, the V gene TRBV4-2; D could derive from TRBD1 or TRBD2 (5 bases each). Deletions cut 2 bases from V and 5 bases from J, with 22 bases between. CDR1 and CDR2 (germline): LGHNA, YNFKEQ. The CDR3 runs to 18 residues. The CDR3 reads CASSQRSQDGATDNEQFF. The CDR3 bases are TGTGCCAGCAGCCAAAGGTCACAAGACGGGGCCACCGACAATGAGCAGTTCTTC.

V is TRBV7-6 and J is TRBJ2-7; 11 bases fit TRBD1. CDR1 and CDR2 from the germline V gene are SGHVS and FNYEAQ. V dropped 5 bases and J dropped 7; count of bases not matched to a gene: 7. This CDR3 is 14 amino acids long. The CDR3 DNA follows: TGTGCCAGCAGCCCGGGGGGGACAGGGGGAGAGCAGTACTTC. Amino acid sequence: CASSPGGTGGEQYF.

The chain has TRBV5-5 and TRBJ1-3; perhaps TRBD1 as D (5 bases). Deletions cut 2 bases from V and 0 bases from J, with 9 bases between. From germline, CDR1 is SGHKS and CDR2 YYEKEE (reference sequence). This CDR3 is built from 15 residues. The CDR3 nucleotides read TGTGCCAGCAGCTTTGGGACGGTCTCTGGAAACACCATATATTTT. This sequence encodes CASSFGTVSGNTIYF.